This T cell receptor beta chain was sequenced in a study of T cells after yellow fever vaccination. Overall study context: Preparation used SMART-Seq v4 Ultra Low Input for the low-cell-number fractions. Study results and limitations: The booster response re-showed most primary clones: around 96% CD4, approximately 90% CD8. Repertoires obtained by FACS sorting could include abundant clonotypes that entered as contaminants from the bulk population.

Germline V lookup: CDR1 SGHTA, CDR2 FQGTGA. The CDR3 runs 15 residues. The V and J ends lost 4 bases and 9 bases, in that order; junction bases with no gene match: 9. This clonotype was counted at least ten times. Its antigen is currently unknown. UMIs were added to TCR cDNA along with a universal primer site when it was made by 5'RACE template switching. TCRdb called the 5' RACE reads again in MiXCR, with one record for every CDR3 protein. Of a few hundred thousand distinct CDR3 sequences in the sample, almost 4% are singletons; the top ten hold approximately 24%. The V call is TRBV7-3, the J call TRBJ2-1; the match to TRBD1 covers 10 bases. The clonotype originates from a man aged 18 to 30 who received the YFV17D yellow fever vaccine. Sequencing used PBMCs, obtained 5 days after the yellow fever booster vaccination. CDR3 bases: TGTGCCAGCAGCTGGGGGGGACAGGGGAGTAGTGAGCAGTTCTTC. Protein: CASSWGGQGSSEQFF.